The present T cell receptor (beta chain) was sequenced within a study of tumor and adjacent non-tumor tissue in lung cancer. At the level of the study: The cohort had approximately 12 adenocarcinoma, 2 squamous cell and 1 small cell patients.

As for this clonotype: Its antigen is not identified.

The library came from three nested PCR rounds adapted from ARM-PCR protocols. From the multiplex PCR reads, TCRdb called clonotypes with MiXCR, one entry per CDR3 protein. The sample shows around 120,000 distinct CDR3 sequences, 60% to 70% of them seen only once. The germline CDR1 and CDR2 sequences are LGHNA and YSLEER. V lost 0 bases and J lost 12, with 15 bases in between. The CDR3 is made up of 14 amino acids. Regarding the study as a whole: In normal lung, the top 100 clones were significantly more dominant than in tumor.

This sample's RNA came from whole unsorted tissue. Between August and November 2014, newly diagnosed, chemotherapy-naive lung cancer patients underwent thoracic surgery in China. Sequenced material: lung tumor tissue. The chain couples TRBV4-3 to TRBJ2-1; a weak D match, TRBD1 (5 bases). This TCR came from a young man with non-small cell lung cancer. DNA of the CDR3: TGCGCCAGCAGCCAAGATCGAGACAGCTATGTGCAGTTCTTC. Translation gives CASSQDRDSYVQFF.